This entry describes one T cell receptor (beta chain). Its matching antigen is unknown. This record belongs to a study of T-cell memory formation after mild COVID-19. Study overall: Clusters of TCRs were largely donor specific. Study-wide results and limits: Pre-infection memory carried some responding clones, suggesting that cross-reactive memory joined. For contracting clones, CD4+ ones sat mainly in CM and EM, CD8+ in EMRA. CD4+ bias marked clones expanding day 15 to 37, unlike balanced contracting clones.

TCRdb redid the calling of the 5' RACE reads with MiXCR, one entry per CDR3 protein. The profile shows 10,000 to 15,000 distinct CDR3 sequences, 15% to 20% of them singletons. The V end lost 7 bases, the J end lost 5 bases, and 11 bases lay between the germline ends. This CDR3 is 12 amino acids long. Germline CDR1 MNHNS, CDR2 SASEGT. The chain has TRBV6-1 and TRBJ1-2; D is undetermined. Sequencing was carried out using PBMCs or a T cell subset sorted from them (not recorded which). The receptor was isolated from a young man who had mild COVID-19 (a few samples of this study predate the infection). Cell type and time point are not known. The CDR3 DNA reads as TGTGCCAGCACCCTCCCCGGGTATGGCTACACCTTC. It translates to CASTLPGYGYTF.